This entry lists 32 T cell receptor beta chains sequenced from one sample in a study of post-analysis software for immune sequencing data. Study observations and caveats: Relative to controls, patients had five TRBV segments at higher frequency, with TRBV5-6, TRBV5-1 and TRBV20-1 among these.

For these TCRs, the target antigens are not known. Unique molecular identifiers were present in the TCR beta cDNA libraries. TCRdb passed the PCR reads through MiXCR, listing each CDR3 protein once. The table records around 710,000 distinct CDR3 sequences, about half of them present only once. The sample was blood. Source of these receptors: a girl between 5 and 17 years old with multiple sclerosis.

The rearrangement links TRBV24-1 to TRBJ2-3, with D tentatively TRBD1 or TRBD2 (5 bases each). Germline V gene sequence: CDR1 KGHDR, CDR2 SFDVKD. The V end was cut by 4 bases, the J end by 6 bases, with 19 bases between. The length of the CDR3 is 16 residues. The CDR3 reads CATSDRRDAFSDTQYF. CDR3 bases: TGTGCCACCAGTGACCGCCGGGACGCATTCTCGGATACGCAGTATTTT.

This clonotype was detected once. The V and J genes are TRBV29-1 and TRBJ1-2; D gene uncertain. CDR1 SQVTM and CDR2 ANQGSEA come from the germline V gene. Trimming removed 4 bases from V and 8 bases from J, with 11 bases in between. The CDR3 runs to 11 residues. The CDR3: CSVVFQEGYTF. The CDR3 bases are TGCAGCGTTGTTTTCCAGGAAGGCTACACCTTC.

CDR3 in amino acids: CASSVGESNQPQHF. The CDR3 DNA reads as TGTGCCAGCAGCGTAGGTGAGAGCAATCAGCCCCAGCATTTT. The genes are TRBV9 and TRBJ1-5; D remains unclear. Trimming took off 0 bases at V and 1 base at J, with 5 bases between the two ends. Per germline, CDR1 SGDLS and CDR2 YYNGEE. This CDR3 spans 14 amino acids.

The chain couples TRBV29-1 to TRBJ2-1; TRBD1 might be the D (5 bases). With 6 bases removed from V and 6 bases from J, the gap between germline ends came to 15 bases. The CDR3 runs 13 residues. Germline-derived CDR1 and CDR2 are SQVTM and ANQGSEA. The CDR3, as DNA: TGCAGCGTACAGGATGATGGATTCAATGAGCAGTTCTTC. Its translation is CSVQDDGFNEQFF.

The J gene is TRBJ2-1, the V gene TRBV27, with 12 bases aligning to TRBD2. Germline V gene lookup returns CDR1 MNHEY and CDR2 SMNVEV (reference sequence). The CDR3 length is 14 residues. V gave up 4 bases and J gave up 9 bases; unmatched junction bases: 4. The CDR3 protein is CASSSGLAGTEQFF. The CDR3, as DNA: TGTGCCAGCAGTTCAGGACTAGCGGGAACTGAGCAGTTCTTC.

This clonotype has a handful of counts. The chain links TRBV5-1 to TRBJ2-7, with D hard to call. Germline values: CDR1 SGHRS, CDR2 YFSETQ. This CDR3 is 11 amino acids long. With 7 bases removed from V and 4 bases from J, the gap between germline ends came to 9 bases. In nucleotides, the CDR3 is TGCGCCAGCCCCCCGGTGTACGAGCAGTACTTC. It yields the protein CASPPVYEQYF.

The chain uses TRBV20-1 and TRBJ2-1; D is perhaps TRBD2 (5 bases). The CDR3 is 14 amino acids. The V gene's germline CDR1 is DFQATT and CDR2 SNEGSKA (reference sequence). Trimming pared 5 bases from V and 6 bases from J, leaving 17 bases between. The chain's CDR3 is CSASADLATNEQFF. CDR3 bases: TGCAGTGCTTCCGCGGACTTAGCAACCAATGAGCAGTTCTTC.

This clonotype appeared a few times. The chain recombines TRBV20-1 with TRBJ2-5; 8 nucleotides agree with TRBD1. Trimming took 0 bases from V and 0 from J; bases not matched to a gene: 6. Germline V lookup: CDR1 DFQATT, CDR2 SNEGSKA (reference sequence). The CDR3 sequence is 16 residues long. CDR3 DNA sequence: TGCAGTGCTAGAGATAAGACAGGGGTGGACCAAGAGACCCAGTACTTC. Its protein is CSARDKTGVDQETQYF.

The chain has TRBV20-1 and TRBJ2-7; D may be TRBD1 (6 bases). This CDR3 spans 15 amino acids. The ends were cut back, 6 bases at V and 0 bases at J, with 18 bases in the middle. Germline assignment: CDR1 DFQATT and CDR2 SNEGSKA (reference sequence). CDR3 DNA sequence: TGCAGTGCAACCGGGACACAACTTCGCTCCTACGAGCAGTACTTC. Residues: CSATGTQLRSYEQYF.

V usage is TRBV7-9 and J usage is TRBJ2-5, with D tentatively TRBD1 (5 bases). The germline V gene has CDR1 SEHNR and CDR2 FQNEAQ (reference sequence). There are 16 residues in the CDR3. The V end was cut by 3 bases, the J end by 6 bases, with 20 bases between. CDR3 protein: CASSFGDSAIRKTQYF. CDR3 DNA: TGTGCCAGCAGCTTTGGAGACAGTGCTATTCGGAAGACCCAGTACTTC. The entire variable domain, with the rest obtained from reference TRBV7-9 and TRBJ2-5, is as follows: DTGVSQNPRHKITKRGQNVTFRCDPISEHNRLYWYRQTLGQGPEFLTYFQNEAQLEKSRLLSDRFSAERPKGSFSTLEIQRTEQGDSAMYLCASSFGDSAIRKTQYFGPGTRLLVL.

This clonotype has a count of ten or more. The rearrangement links TRBV27 to TRBJ2-7; D unresolved. V lost 5 bases to trimming and J lost 2 bases, with 13 bases between them. Germline V gene data show CDR1 as MNHEY and CDR2 as SMNVEV (reference sequence). The CDR3 totals 14 residues. The CDR3 is CASSPSAGPYEQYF. Here the CDR3 DNA reads TGTGCCAGCAGTCCTTCTGCAGGCCCCTACGAGCAGTACTTC.

The rearrangement links TRBV15 to TRBJ2-1, with TRBD2 matching 7 bases. The CDR3 length is 15 residues. With 0 bases clipped from V and 6 bases from J, the junction kept 5 bases outside the gene matches. Germline V lookup: CDR1 LNHNV, CDR2 YYDKDF (reference sequence). The CDR3, as DNA: TGTGCCACCAGCAGAGAAGGGGTAGCGGGCAATGAGCAGTTCTTC. Protein product: CATSREGVAGNEQFF.

This clonotype was seen more than once but under ten times. The chain uses TRBV29-1 and TRBJ1-1; D remains ambiguous. CDR3 length: 13 residues. Looked up from germline, CDR1 is SQVTM and CDR2 is ANQGSEA. The V end lost 5 bases, the J end lost 0 bases, and 10 bases lay between the germline ends. The CDR3 loop reads CSVRVGMNTEAFF. CDR3 nucleotides: TGCAGCGTTAGGGTAGGGATGAACACTGAAGCTTTCTTT.

The J gene is TRBJ2-7, the V gene TRBV7-9; 8 bases match TRBD2. There are 14 residues in the CDR3. Germline assignment: CDR1 SEHNR and CDR2 FQNEAQ (reference sequence). V gave up 4 bases and J gave up 6 bases; unmatched junction bases: 8. CDR3 coding DNA: TGTGCCAGCAGCTACAGCGGGAGTGAAGGCGAGCAGTACTTC. Encoded protein: CASSYSGSEGEQYF. Filled out from reference TRBV7-9 and TRBJ2-7, the complete variable domain reads DTGVSQNPRHKITKRGQNVTFRCDPISEHNRLYWYRQTLGQGPEFLTYFQNEAQLEKSRLLSDRFSAERPKGSFSTLEIQRTEQGDSAMYLCASSYSGSEGEQYFGPGTRLTVT.

The gene calls are TRBV10-3 and TRBJ2-1, with 8 nucleotides matching TRBD2. The V and J ends lost 0 bases and 5 bases, in that order; junction bases with no gene match: 6. The CDR3 consists of 16 residues. Germline V gene data show CDR1 as ENHRY and CDR2 as SYGVKD. The CDR3 nucleotides are TGTGCCATCAGTGAGTCGTGGACGGGAGGGGACAATGAGCAGTTCTTC. Residues: CAISESWTGGDNEQFF.

The chain recombines TRBV11-1 with TRBJ2-1, with TRBD1 matching 8 bases. Germline CDR1 and CDR2: SGHAT and FQDESV (reference sequence). The CDR3 is made up of 21 amino acids. The trim removed 5 bases at V and 13 bases at J, leaving 34 bases unmatched. CDR3 in DNA: TGTGCCAGCAGCCAAATGGGGACAGGAAGGGACATAATGCGTCAAAGGGGGGTACAGTTCTTC. Protein: CASSQMGTGRDIMRQRGVQFF.

This clonotype was seen only a few times. This sequence joins TRBV25-1 and TRBJ2-1; 10 bases are shared with TRBD2. This CDR3 is built from 22 residues. Unmatched junction bases numbered 27, after V lost 5 bases and J lost 5 bases. Germline V lookup: CDR1 MGHDK, CDR2 SYGVNS. CDR3 in amino acids: CASSPDRVVEASGGPTDNEQFF. In nucleotides, the CDR3 is TGTGCCAGCAGTCCGGACAGGGTGGTCGAGGCTAGCGGGGGCCCCACGGACAATGAGCAGTTCTTC.

Comments on this clonotype: Since a much larger clone is just one base distant, this may be a read error. The CDR3 ends on some other residue instead of the conserved phenylalanine or tryptophan, so this is likely a read error. This chain joins TRBV11-2 and TRBJ2-5; 8 positions agree with TRBD2. The junction had 8 bases not matched to a gene; V was cut back by 5 bases and J by 3 bases. CDR3 length: 15 amino acids. From germline, CDR1 is SGHAT and CDR2 FQNNGV. The DNA for the CDR3 is TGTGCCAGCAGCACCACCGGGACTAGTAAAGAGACCCAGTACTCC. It is translated as CASSTTGTSKETQYS.

CDR3 sequence: CASSQDLGDGSYEQYF. As DNA, the CDR3 is TGCGCCAGCAGCCAAGATCTTGGGGACGGCTCCTACGAGCAGTACTTC. The chain is built from TRBV4-1 and TRBJ2-7, with D perhaps given as TRBD1 or TRBD2 (5 bases each). V was clipped by 0 bases and J by 0 bases, with 12 bases between them. CDR3 size: 16 residues. Germline-derived CDR1 and CDR2 are MGHRA and YSYEKL.

This clonotype turned up a few times. The V gene is TRBV3-1, the J gene TRBJ2-1, with 10 nucleotides matching TRBD2. V lost 2 bases, J lost 0 bases, and 4 bases stayed unmatched. From germline, CDR1 is LGHDT and CDR2 YNNKEL (reference sequence). The CDR3 totals 17 residues. The CDR3 loop reads CASSQWPSGSSYNEQFF. CDR3 DNA sequence: TGTGCCAGCAGCCAATGGCCTAGCGGGAGCTCCTACAATGAGCAGTTCTTC.

This chain connects TRBV27 to TRBJ2-1; 7 positions agree with TRBD2. V lost 3 bases and J lost 7; bases outside the gene matches: 6. The CDR3 has 14 residues. The V gene's germline CDR1 is MNHEY and CDR2 SMNVEV (reference sequence). CDR3 residues: CASSLAGAENEQFF. The CDR3 DNA is TGTGCCAGCAGTTTGGCGGGAGCGGAGAATGAGCAGTTCTTC.

This rearrangement joins TRBV9 to TRBJ2-6; D gene unclear. CDR3 length equals 14 residues. CDR1 is SGDLS, CDR2 YYNGEE, per germline. Trimming pared 7 bases from V and 2 bases from J, leaving 10 bases between. The chain's CDR3 is CASSGWAGANVLTF. CDR3 bases: TGTGCCAGCTCCGGATGGGCTGGGGCCAACGTCCTGACTTTC.

With regard to this clonotype: Relative to the germline gene, one junction end is altered; a read error may explain this. V gene TRBV29-1 combines with J gene TRBJ2-5; D is possibly TRBD1 (6 bases). The CDR3 has 12 residues. Germline V gene data show CDR1 as SQVTM and CDR2 as ANQGSEA. CDR3 bases: TGCAGCGTTGGAGGACAGACAGAGAGCCAGTACTTC. It is translated as CSVGGQTESQYF.

This chain uses TRBV24-1 with TRBJ2-5; D might be TRBD1 or TRBD2, each matching 5 bases. The J call may be incorrect, as the DNA end agrees better with TRBJ2-7. Looked up from germline, CDR1 is KGHDR and CDR2 is SFDVKD. The CDR3 length is 13 residues. In DNA form, the CDR3 reads TGTGCCGTATCGAGAGGGGCCGAACACGAGCAGTACTTC. Its translation: CAVSRGAEHEQYF.

To note about this clonotype: At one end the junction does not follow the germline gene, possibly because of a read error. The V gene is TRBV27, the J gene TRBJ2-3; 7 positions agree with TRBD1. The V gene's germline CDR1 is MNHEY and CDR2 SMNVEV (reference sequence). The CDR3 runs 15 residues. As DNA, the CDR3 is TGTACCAGCAGGACGACAGGGATGATCACAGATACGCAGTATTTT. Translated: CTSRTTGMITDTQYF.

V is TRBV7-9 and J is TRBJ2-7; TRBD1 might be the D (5 bases). CDR3 length equals 16 residues. CDR1 SEHNR and CDR2 FQNEAQ come from the germline V gene (reference sequence). V dropped 5 bases and J dropped 2 bases, with 19 bases sitting between them. The CDR3, as DNA: TGTGCCAGCAGCACGGCTACAGGTTTGGTGGCCTACGAGCAGTACTTC. Its translation: CASSTATGLVAYEQYF. Filled out from reference TRBV7-9 and TRBJ2-7, the complete variable domain reads DTGVSQNPRHKITKRGQNVTFRCDPISEHNRLYWYRQTLGQGPEFLTYFQNEAQLEKSRLLSDRFSAERPKGSFSTLEIQRTEQGDSAMYLCASSTATGLVAYEQYFGPGTRLTVT.

This clonotype has just a few counts. The CDR3 DNA is TGTGCCAGCAGTTACATGTCCTCCGGGGGTGATACGCAGTATTTT. Protein: CASSYMSSGGDTQYF. The chain recombines TRBV6-5 with TRBJ2-3; weak D call: TRBD2 (6 bases). From germline, CDR1 is MNHEY and CDR2 SVGAGI. This CDR3 is 15 amino acids long. The V and J ends lost 2 bases and 6 bases respectively, with 15 bases between them.

The chain's CDR3 is CSARDLSDRDRGYTF. As DNA, the CDR3 is TGCAGTGCTAGAGATCTCTCCGACAGAGATCGGGGCTACACCTTC. The rearrangement links TRBV20-1 to TRBJ1-2; D perhaps matches TRBD1 (5 bases). This CDR3 is built from 15 residues. Germline V gene data show CDR1 as DFQATT and CDR2 as SNEGSKA (reference sequence). V was shortened by 0 bases and J by 8 bases, with 19 bases between the two germline ends.

The V call is TRBV5-1, the J call TRBJ2-3; weak D call: TRBD2 (6 bases). Germline V gene data show CDR1 as SGHRS and CDR2 as YFSETQ. V was shortened by 0 bases and J by 0 bases, with 11 bases between the two germline ends. The CDR3 contains 16 residues. The CDR3 sequence: CASSLAVSGSTDTQYF. In DNA, the CDR3 is TGCGCCAGCAGCTTGGCAGTTAGCGGTAGCACAGATACGCAGTATTTT.

The V call is TRBV4-2, the J call TRBJ2-2; 8 bases map to TRBD2. The V segment lost 0 bases and the J segment 4 bases; nucleotides outside the gene matches: 13. Germline values: CDR1 LGHNA, CDR2 YNFKEQ. This CDR3 has 19 residues. The CDR3, as DNA: TGTGCCAGCAGCCAAGAGATAAGCGGGGGCACGGGGGGCACCGGGGAGCTGTTTTTT. Translating it yields CASSQEISGGTGGTGELFF.

The V call is TRBV28, the J call TRBJ2-3; no reliable D call. Trimming cost V 2 bases and J 6 bases, with 6 bases left between them. This CDR3 comprises 12 residues. The germline V gene has CDR1 MDHEN and CDR2 SYDVKM. The CDR3 nucleotides read TGTGCCAGCAGTTTACTTGACGATACGCAGTATTTT. This encodes CASSLLDDTQYF.

This clonotype showed up just a few times. The chain is built from TRBV12-3 or TRBV12-4 and TRBJ1-4, with 7 bases aligning to TRBD1. Unmatched junction bases numbered 12, after V lost 2 bases and J lost 0 bases. The CDR3 consists of 19 residues. The CDR3 DNA is TGTGCCAGCAGTTTACGTTTCGCGGGGACAGCTGCAACTAATGAAAAACTGTTTTTT. Translating it yields CASSLRFAGTAATNEKLFF.